A selection of T cell receptor beta chains follows, all from one sample in a study of shared clonotypes between healthy human individuals. Assay used: immunoSEQ multiplex PCR; TCRdb lists only in-frame clones, some missing. The sample holds about 750,000 clones, over 90% seen once. The sample taken for sequencing was naive CD8+ T cells sorted from blood. The source is a man aged 25 to 45 in good health. CDR3s include the opening cysteine and the closing phenylalanine or tryptophan. A D gene is named only where the DNA matches it firmly. A clone size is listed for some rows: how often the clone was seen (once, few, many), or a class if it is expanded.

v_gene: TRBV4-1; j_gene: TRBJ2-7; d_gene: TRBD2; abundance: -; CDR3nt: TGCGCCAGCAGCCAAAATAGCGGGACCTACGAGCAGTACTTC; CDR3aa: CASSQNSGTYEQYF
v_gene: TRBV28; j_gene: TRBJ1-5; d_gene: -; abundance: few; CDR3nt: TGTGCCAGCAGTTTGGACAAACGACTCAATCAGCCCCAGCATTTT; CDR3aa: CASSLDKRLNQPQHF
v_gene: TRBV5-8; j_gene: TRBJ2-7; d_gene: -; abundance: -; CDR3nt: TGTGCCAGCAGCTTCCGGACAGAATACTACGAGCAGTACTTC; CDR3aa: CASSFRTEYYEQYF
v_gene: TRBV7-2; j_gene: TRBJ2-5; d_gene: -; abundance: -; CDR3nt: TGTGCCAGCAGCCCGTACCTTTCGGGGGAGACCCAGTACTTC; CDR3aa: CASSPYLSGETQYF
v_gene: TRBV5-1; j_gene: TRBJ1-1; d_gene: TRBD1; abundance: -; CDR3nt: TGCGCCAGCAGCTTGTATTCCGGACAGGGTACTGAAGCTTTCTTT; CDR3aa: CASSLYSGQGTEAFF
v_gene: TRBV28; j_gene: TRBJ2-2; d_gene: TRBD2; abundance: -; CDR3nt: TGTGCCAGCAGTTTCTCGGGTAGCGGGAGAATCGGCACCGGGGAGCTGTTTTTT; CDR3aa: CASSFSGSGRIGTGELFF
v_gene: TRBV7-9; j_gene: TRBJ2-2; d_gene: TRBD2; abundance: -; CDR3nt: TGTGCCAGCAGCTGGAGCGGGGGGAACACCGGGGAGCTGTTTTTT; CDR3aa: CASSWSGGNTGELFF
v_gene: TRBV28; j_gene: TRBJ1-5; d_gene: -; abundance: -; CDR3nt: TGTGCCAGCAGTTTAGATTCGGGTAGGGCCTGGCAGCCCCAGCATTTT; CDR3aa: CASSLDSGRAWQPQHF
v_gene: TRBV7-8; j_gene: TRBJ2-7; d_gene: -; abundance: -; CDR3nt: TGTGCCAGTTGCATAGGGGGTACCTACGAGCAGTACTTC; CDR3aa: CASCIGGTYEQYF
v_gene: TRBV6-5; j_gene: TRBJ2-7; d_gene: -; abundance: -; CDR3nt: TGTGCCAGCAGTTCCTACGGGCCCTACGAGCAGTACTTC; CDR3aa: CASSSYGPYEQYF
v_gene: TRBV28; j_gene: TRBJ2-1; d_gene: -; abundance: -; CDR3nt: TGTGCCAGCAGTTTATCCTGGACGGGGTACAATGAGCAGTTCTTC; CDR3aa: CASSLSWTGYNEQFF
v_gene: TRBV7-8; j_gene: TRBJ2-7; d_gene: TRBD1; abundance: -; CDR3nt: TGTGCCAGCAGCCCTACTTCCGGGACAGGTCGAAACGAGCAGTACTTC; CDR3aa: CASSPTSGTGRNEQYF
v_gene: TRBV5-6; j_gene: TRBJ2-7; d_gene: TRBD1; abundance: -; CDR3nt: TGTGCCACAGGGACAGGGCCCTCCTACGAGCAGTACTTC; CDR3aa: CATGTGPSYEQYF
v_gene: TRBV4-1; j_gene: TRBJ2-1; d_gene: -; abundance: once; CDR3nt: TGCGCCAGCAGCCAAGGTCCGGGGGACCCGGCCGAGCAGTTCTTC; CDR3aa: CASSQGPGDPAEQFF
v_gene: TRBV15; j_gene: TRBJ2-1; d_gene: TRBD2; abundance: -; CDR3nt: TGTGCCACCAGCAGACGTCCGGGACTAGCGGGAGGTGAGCAGTTCTTC; CDR3aa: CATSRRPGLAGGEQFF
v_gene: TRBV28; j_gene: TRBJ2-5; d_gene: -; abundance: -; CDR3nt: TGTGCCAGTACAGAAGCGGACCAAGAGACCCAGTACTTC; CDR3aa: CASTEADQETQYF
v_gene: TRBV4-1; j_gene: TRBJ2-5; d_gene: -; abundance: -; CDR3nt: TGCGCCAGCAGCCAAGAGACCGGGTACCAAGAGACCCAGTACTTC; CDR3aa: CASSQETGYQETQYF
v_gene: TRBV15; j_gene: TRBJ2-1; d_gene: -; abundance: few; CDR3nt: TGTGCCACCAGCAGGACAGATTACAATGAGCAGTTCTTC; CDR3aa: CATSRTDYNEQFF
v_gene: TRBV29-1; j_gene: TRBJ1-4; d_gene: -; abundance: once; CDR3nt: TGCAGCGTTGAAGAAGGAGGGATAGGAGAAAAACTGTTTTTT; CDR3aa: CSVEEGGIGEKLFF
v_gene: TRBV10-2; j_gene: TRBJ2-1; d_gene: TRBD2; abundance: -; CDR3nt: TGCGCCAGCAGTGCGCCGGGACTAGCGATCTACAATGAGCAGTTCTTC; CDR3aa: CASSAPGLAIYNEQFF
v_gene: TRBV27; j_gene: TRBJ1-1; d_gene: -; abundance: -; CDR3nt: TGTGCCAGCAGTTCGGGGTTGGGGGGGGCAATGAGTACTGAAGCTTTCTTT; CDR3aa: CASSSGLGGAMSTEAFF
v_gene: TRBV18; j_gene: TRBJ2-1; d_gene: -; abundance: -; CDR3nt: TGTGCCAGCTCACCCCTTCGGGACTCTGAGGGCTACAATGAGCAGTTCTTC; CDR3aa: CASSPLRDSEGYNEQFF
v_gene: TRBV7-9; j_gene: TRBJ2-7; d_gene: TRBD1; abundance: -; CDR3nt: TGTGCCAGCAGCCCAGCAGGGACAGGTTACCCCTACGAGCAGTACTTC; CDR3aa: CASSPAGTGYPYEQYF
v_gene: TRBV7-9; j_gene: TRBJ1-2; d_gene: -; abundance: -; CDR3nt: TGTGCCAGCAGCTTACTCTCTAACTATGGCTACACCTTC; CDR3aa: CASSLLSNYGYTF
v_gene: TRBV29-1; j_gene: TRBJ2-1; d_gene: TRBD2; abundance: -; CDR3nt: TGCAGCGTTGAGGGCGGGAGATCCTACAATGAGCAGTTCTTC; CDR3aa: CSVEGGRSYNEQFF
v_gene: TRBV27; j_gene: TRBJ2-7; d_gene: TRBD2; abundance: -; CDR3nt: TGTGCCAGCAGCCGAGTAGCGGGCAGCTACGAGCAGTACTTC; CDR3aa: CASSRVAGSYEQYF
v_gene: TRBV27; j_gene: TRBJ1-1; d_gene: -; abundance: -; CDR3nt: TGTGCCAGCAGTTTTAGTCGGCAGACTGAAGCTTTCTTT; CDR3aa: CASSFSRQTEAFF
v_gene: TRBV28; j_gene: TRBJ2-1; d_gene: TRBD1; abundance: -; CDR3nt: TGTGCCAGCAGTTTATGGCCCCAGGGGGCGGACAATGAGCAGTTCTTC; CDR3aa: CASSLWPQGADNEQFF
v_gene: TRBV28; j_gene: TRBJ2-1; d_gene: TRBD2; abundance: -; CDR3nt: TGTGCCAGCAGTGGGCCCAGCGGGAGCATCAATGAGCAGTTCTTC; CDR3aa: CASSGPSGSINEQFF
v_gene: TRBV10-1; j_gene: TRBJ2-1; d_gene: TRBD2; abundance: -; CDR3nt: TGCGCCAGCAGTGAGTCGGTGGCTAGCGGGATTGACAATGAGCAGTTCTTC; CDR3aa: CASSESVASGIDNEQFF
v_gene: TRBV4-1; j_gene: TRBJ2-1; d_gene: -; abundance: -; CDR3nt: TGCGCCAGCAGCCAAGAGGGCAATGAGCAGTTCTTC; CDR3aa: CASSQEGNEQFF
v_gene: TRBV7-2; j_gene: TRBJ2-4; d_gene: -; abundance: -; CDR3nt: TGTGCCAGCAGCGCGGCAGCTGTAGCCAAAAACATTCAGTACTTC; CDR3aa: CASSAAAVAKNIQYF
v_gene: TRBV7-9; j_gene: TRBJ2-3; d_gene: -; abundance: -; CDR3nt: TGTGCCAGCAGCTATTTACCCAGCGGAGCTAGCACAGATACGCAGTATTTT; CDR3aa: CASSYLPSGASTDTQYF
v_gene: TRBV2; j_gene: TRBJ2-7; d_gene: TRBD1; abundance: -; CDR3nt: TGTGCCATCCTACCGGGACAGGGCTACGAGCAGTACTTC; CDR3aa: CAILPGQGYEQYF
v_gene: TRBV10-3; j_gene: TRBJ2-7; d_gene: TRBD2; abundance: -; CDR3nt: TGTGCCATCAGTGAGTCGAATAGCGGGAGGGCCACTGGCAAGTACTTC; CDR3aa: CAISESNSGRATGKYF
v_gene: TRBV14; j_gene: TRBJ2-5; d_gene: TRBD1; abundance: -; CDR3nt: TGTGCCAGCAGCCAGAGGGCGACAGGGGGCCCTATTTCAGAGACCCAGTACTTC; CDR3aa: CASSQRATGGPISETQYF
v_gene: TRBV29-1; j_gene: TRBJ2-1; d_gene: -; abundance: -; CDR3nt: TGCAGCGTAGAGGGGAACTACAATGAGCAGTTCTTC; CDR3aa: CSVEGNYNEQFF
v_gene: TRBV2; j_gene: TRBJ2-7; d_gene: TRBD2; abundance: -; CDR3nt: TGTGCCAGCAATCCCCCCGGGACTAGCGGGAGGGCCGGAGAGCAGTACTTC; CDR3aa: CASNPPGTSGRAGEQYF
v_gene: TRBV11-2; j_gene: TRBJ2-5; d_gene: TRBD2; abundance: -; CDR3nt: TGTGCCAGCAGCTTAGACACGGGACTACAGACCCAGTACTTC; CDR3aa: CASSLDTGLQTQYF
v_gene: TRBV28; j_gene: TRBJ2-7; d_gene: TRBD2; abundance: -; CDR3nt: TGTGCCAGCAGTGAAAGCGGGAGTAGATACGAGCAGTACTTC; CDR3aa: CASSESGSRYEQYF
v_gene: TRBV7-2; j_gene: TRBJ2-7; d_gene: -; abundance: once; CDR3nt: TGTGCCAGCAGCTTAGGATTGAGGGGTTCTGATCACGAGCAGTACTTC; CDR3aa: CASSLGLRGSDHEQYF
v_gene: TRBV7-9; j_gene: TRBJ1-2; d_gene: -; abundance: -; CDR3nt: TGTGCCAGCAGCTTAGGGGGAGATTTCTATGGCTACACCTTC; CDR3aa: CASSLGGDFYGYTF
v_gene: TRBV20-1; j_gene: TRBJ2-1; d_gene: TRBD2; abundance: -; CDR3nt: TGCAGTCTTAGACGACTAGCCGAGCAGTTCTTC; CDR3aa: CSLRRLAEQFF
v_gene: TRBV7-8; j_gene: TRBJ2-7; d_gene: -; abundance: -; CDR3nt: TGTGCCAGCAGCTCTCCTAACGGGGTTGATTTGGGGCAGTACTTC; CDR3aa: CASSSPNGVDLGQYF
v_gene: TRBV7-9; j_gene: TRBJ2-3; d_gene: -; abundance: -; CDR3nt: TGTGCCAGCAGCTTTATCTCAGATACGCAGTATTTT; CDR3aa: CASSFISDTQYF
v_gene: TRBV4-1; j_gene: TRBJ2-7; d_gene: -; abundance: -; CDR3nt: TGCGCCAGCAGCCCCCTGGGGAAAGAGCAGTACTTC; CDR3aa: CASSPLGKEQYF
v_gene: TRBV19; j_gene: TRBJ2-1; d_gene: TRBD2; abundance: -; CDR3nt: TGTGCCAGTACGCAACTAGCGGATGTGGGGAATGAGCAGTTCTTC; CDR3aa: CASTQLADVGNEQFF
v_gene: TRBV5-1; j_gene: TRBJ2-3; d_gene: TRBD2; abundance: once; CDR3nt: TGCGCCAGCAGCTCCACTAGCGGGTCTAGCACAGATACGCAGTATTTT; CDR3aa: CASSSTSGSSTDTQYF
v_gene: TRBV14; j_gene: TRBJ2-7; d_gene: TRBD2; abundance: -; CDR3nt: TGTGCCAGCAGCCAGGCTAGCGGGACCTTCTACGAGCAGTACTTC; CDR3aa: CASSQASGTFYEQYF
v_gene: TRBV11-2; j_gene: TRBJ2-1; d_gene: -; abundance: -; CDR3nt: TGTGCCAGCAGCTTAGTCGAAGTAACCTACAATGAGCAGTTCTTC; CDR3aa: CASSLVEVTYNEQFF
v_gene: TRBV10-2; j_gene: TRBJ2-7; d_gene: -; abundance: -; CDR3nt: TGCGCCAGCACCGACAGGCCCATCGAGCAGTACTTC; CDR3aa: CASTDRPIEQYF
v_gene: TRBV28; j_gene: TRBJ1-4; d_gene: TRBD1; abundance: -; CDR3nt: TGTGCCAGCAGTCAACGGGACAGACCTCTAAATGAAAAACTGTTTTTT; CDR3aa: CASSQRDRPLNEKLFF
v_gene: TRBV5-4; j_gene: TRBJ1-4; d_gene: -; abundance: -; CDR3nt: TGTGCCAGCAGCTTGTTGGGCAGGGGAGGCACTAATGAAAAACTGTTTTTT; CDR3aa: CASSLLGRGGTNEKLFF
v_gene: TRBV5-1; j_gene: TRBJ2-3; d_gene: -; abundance: -; CDR3nt: TGCGCCAGCAGCTTGTTGGGGGCGCTGGATACGCAGTATTTT; CDR3aa: CASSLLGALDTQYF
v_gene: TRBV23-1; j_gene: TRBJ2-7; d_gene: -; abundance: -; CDR3nt: TGCGCCAGCAGTCAATCAACAGGGACCGAGCAGTACTTC; CDR3aa: CASSQSTGTEQYF
v_gene: TRBV5-6; j_gene: TRBJ2-7; d_gene: -; abundance: -; CDR3nt: TGTGCCAGCAGCTTGGTCCTCTCTCACGAGCAGTACTTC; CDR3aa: CASSLVLSHEQYF
v_gene: TRBV6-5; j_gene: TRBJ2-3; d_gene: TRBD2; abundance: -; CDR3nt: TGTGCCAGCAGTTACGCGACTAGCGGGATTGGAGATACGCAGTATTTT; CDR3aa: CASSYATSGIGDTQYF
v_gene: TRBV7-3; j_gene: TRBJ2-1; d_gene: -; abundance: once; CDR3nt: TGTGCCAGCAGCTCGGACGGAGACTCCTACAATGAGCAGTTCTTC; CDR3aa: CASSSDGDSYNEQFF
v_gene: TRBV12-5; j_gene: TRBJ1-2; d_gene: -; abundance: -; CDR3nt: TGTGCTAGTGGTTCCCGGACGGGCCATACCTTC; CDR3aa: CASGSRTGHTF
v_gene: TRBV28; j_gene: TRBJ2-3; d_gene: -; abundance: -; CDR3nt: TGTGCCAGCACCAACTTAGGGCCCACAGATACGCAGTATTTT; CDR3aa: CASTNLGPTDTQYF